The source of this T cell receptor beta chain is a study of cytomegalovirus exposure and HLA in healthy donors. Notes on the study in general: A further, later analysis showed that HLA-associated TCR beta chains (compared with equally common others) were more clonally expanded. The study designated 150 or so TCR beta chains cytomegalovirus-associated. Differences between HLA loci emerged in a later analysis of TCR association rates, with DRB1 most and HLA-C fewest.

CDR1 and CDR2 (germline): GTSNPN, SVGIG (reference sequence). The ends were cut back, 0 bases at V and 0 bases at J, with 20 bases in the middle. The CDR3 extends over 18 amino acids. The PCR used 60 Vbeta and 13 Jbeta primers. Measured with immunoSEQ multiplex PCR; TCRdb has only the in-frame clones, and not every one. This table holds around 150,000 clones, approximately 78% found once. Concerning this clone: Its specificity is unknown.

The clonotype comes from a girl aged 2-10 years in good health and CMV-seropositive. The specimen sequenced was PBMCs. The rearrangement joins TRBV30 to TRBJ1-1; possibly TRBD1 for D (6 bases). CDR3 nucleotide sequence: TGTGCCTGGAGTGTACAGATTTTGGGACAAGGGGTGAACACTGAAGCTTTCTTT. It codes for CAWSVQILGQGVNTEAFF.